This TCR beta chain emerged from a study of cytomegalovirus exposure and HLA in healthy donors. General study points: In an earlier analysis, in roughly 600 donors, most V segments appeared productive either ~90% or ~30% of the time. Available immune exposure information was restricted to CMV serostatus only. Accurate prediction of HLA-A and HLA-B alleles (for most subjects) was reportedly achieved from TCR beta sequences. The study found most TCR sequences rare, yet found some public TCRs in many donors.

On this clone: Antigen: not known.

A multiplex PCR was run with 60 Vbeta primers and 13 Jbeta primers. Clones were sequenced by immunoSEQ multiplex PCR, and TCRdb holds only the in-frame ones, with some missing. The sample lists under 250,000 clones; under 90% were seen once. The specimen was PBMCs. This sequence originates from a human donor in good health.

The CDR3 region has the DNA TGTGCCAGCAGTGAAGAGGGGACTAGCGGCAATGAGCAGTTCTTC. As protein: CASSEEGTSGNEQFF. This chain joins TRBV2 and TRBJ2-1, with TRBD2 matching over 11 bases. Germline assignment: CDR1 SNHLY and CDR2 FYNNEI. CDR3 size: 15 residues. The V segment lost 1 base and the J segment 6 bases; nucleotides outside the gene matches: 2.